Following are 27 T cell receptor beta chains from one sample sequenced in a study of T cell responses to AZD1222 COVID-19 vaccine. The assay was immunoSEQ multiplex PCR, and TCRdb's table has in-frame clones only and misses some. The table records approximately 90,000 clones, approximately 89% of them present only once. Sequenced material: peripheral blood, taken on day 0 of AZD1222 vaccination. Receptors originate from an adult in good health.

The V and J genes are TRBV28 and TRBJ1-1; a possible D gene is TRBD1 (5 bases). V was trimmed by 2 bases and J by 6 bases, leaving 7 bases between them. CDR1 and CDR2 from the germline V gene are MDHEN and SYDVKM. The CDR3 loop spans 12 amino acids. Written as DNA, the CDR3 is TGTGCCAGCAGTTTAGGGGACGCTGAAGCTTTCTTT. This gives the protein CASSLGDAEAFF.

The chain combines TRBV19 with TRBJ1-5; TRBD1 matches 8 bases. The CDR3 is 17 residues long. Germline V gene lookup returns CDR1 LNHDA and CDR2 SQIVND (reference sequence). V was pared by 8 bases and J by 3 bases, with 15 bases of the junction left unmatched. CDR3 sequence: CASSVHEDRAANQPQHF. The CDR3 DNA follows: TGTGCCAGTTCTGTTCATGAGGACAGGGCGGCCAATCAGCCCCAGCATTTT.

The CDR3 loop is CASSFTWGELFF. The CDR3 nucleotides read TGTGCCAGCAGCTTTACGTGGGGGGAGCTGTTTTTT. The genes are TRBV11-2 and TRBJ2-2; no clear D. Germline loops: CDR1 SGHAT, CDR2 FQNNGV. Trimming took off 3 bases at V and 8 bases at J, with 7 bases between the two ends. The CDR3 covers 12 residues.

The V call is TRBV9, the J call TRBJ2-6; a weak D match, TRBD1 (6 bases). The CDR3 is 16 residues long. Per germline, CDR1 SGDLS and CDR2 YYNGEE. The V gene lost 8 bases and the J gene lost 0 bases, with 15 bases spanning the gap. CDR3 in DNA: TGTGCCAGATCCGGGACAACCTTCTCTGGGGCCAACGTCCTGACTTTC. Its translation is CARSGTTFSGANVLTF.

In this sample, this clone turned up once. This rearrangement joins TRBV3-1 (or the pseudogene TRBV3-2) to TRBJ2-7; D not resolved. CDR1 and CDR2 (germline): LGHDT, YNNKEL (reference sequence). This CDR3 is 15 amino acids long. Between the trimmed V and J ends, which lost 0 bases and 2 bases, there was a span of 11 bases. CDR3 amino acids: CASSQDRNLTYEQYF. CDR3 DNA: TGTGCCAGCAGCCAAGATCGGAACCTTACCTACGAGCAGTACTTC.

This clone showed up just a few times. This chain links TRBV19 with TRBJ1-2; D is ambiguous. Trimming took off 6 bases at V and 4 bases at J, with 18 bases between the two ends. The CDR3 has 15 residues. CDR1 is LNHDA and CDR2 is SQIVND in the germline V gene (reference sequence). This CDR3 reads CASRPAPAGGYGYTF. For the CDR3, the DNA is TGTGCCAGTAGGCCCGCGCCCGCGGGCGGCTATGGCTACACCTTC.

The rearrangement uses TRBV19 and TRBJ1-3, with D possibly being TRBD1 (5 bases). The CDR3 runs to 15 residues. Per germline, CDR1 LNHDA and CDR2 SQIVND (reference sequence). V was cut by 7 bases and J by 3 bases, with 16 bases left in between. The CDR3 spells CASTDRGRSGNTIYF. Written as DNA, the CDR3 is TGTGCCAGTACGGACCGGGGACGAAGTGGAAACACCATATATTTT.

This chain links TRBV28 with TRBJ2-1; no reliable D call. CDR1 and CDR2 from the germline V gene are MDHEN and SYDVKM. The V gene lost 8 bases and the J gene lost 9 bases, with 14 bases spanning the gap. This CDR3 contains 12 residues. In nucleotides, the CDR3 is TGTGCCAGCGGTAAGAGCTGGGGTGAGCAGTTCTTC. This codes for CASGKSWGEQFF.

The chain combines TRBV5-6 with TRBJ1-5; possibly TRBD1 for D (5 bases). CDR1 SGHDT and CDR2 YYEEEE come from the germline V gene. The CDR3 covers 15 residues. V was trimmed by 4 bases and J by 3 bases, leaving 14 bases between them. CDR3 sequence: CASSPRAGFNQPQHF. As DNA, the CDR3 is TGTGCCAGCAGCCCCAGGGCGGGGTTCAATCAGCCCCAGCATTTT.

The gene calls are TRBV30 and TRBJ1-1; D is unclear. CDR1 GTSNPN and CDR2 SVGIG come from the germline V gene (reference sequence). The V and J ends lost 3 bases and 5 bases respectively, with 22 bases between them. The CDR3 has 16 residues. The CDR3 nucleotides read TGTGCCTGGAGACCCGCGGGAGGTGGGTGGAGTACTGAAGCTTTCTTT. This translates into CAWRPAGGGWSTEAFF. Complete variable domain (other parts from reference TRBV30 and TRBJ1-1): SQTIHQWPATLVQPVGSPLSLECTVEGTSNPNLYWYRQAAGRGLQLLFYSVGIGQISSEVPQNLSASRPQDRQFILSSKKLLLSDSGFYLCAWRPAGGGWSTEAFFGQGTRLTVV.

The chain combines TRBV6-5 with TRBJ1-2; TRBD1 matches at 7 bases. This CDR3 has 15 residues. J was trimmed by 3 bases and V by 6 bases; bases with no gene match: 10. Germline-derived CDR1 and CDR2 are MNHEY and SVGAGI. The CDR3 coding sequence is TGTGCCAGCAGCCAGGGGGGGATTTGGGACTATGGCTACACCTTC. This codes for CASSQGGIWDYGYTF.

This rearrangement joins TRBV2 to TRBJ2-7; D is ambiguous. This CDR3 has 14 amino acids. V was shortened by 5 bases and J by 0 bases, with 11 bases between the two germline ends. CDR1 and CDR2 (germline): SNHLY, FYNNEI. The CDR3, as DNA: TGTGCCAGCAGTCTAAGGGCCCTCTCCTACGAGCAGTACTTC. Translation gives CASSLRALSYEQYF.

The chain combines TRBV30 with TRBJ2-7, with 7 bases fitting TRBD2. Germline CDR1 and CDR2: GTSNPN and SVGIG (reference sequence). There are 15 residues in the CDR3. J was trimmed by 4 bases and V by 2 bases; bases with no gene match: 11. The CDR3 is CAWSRGDLPTYEQYF. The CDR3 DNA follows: TGTGCCTGGAGTCGGGGGGACCTCCCAACTTACGAGCAGTACTTC.

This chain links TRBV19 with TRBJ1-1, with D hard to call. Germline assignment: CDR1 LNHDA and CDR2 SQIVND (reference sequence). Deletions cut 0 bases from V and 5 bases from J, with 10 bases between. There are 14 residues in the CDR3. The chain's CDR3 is CASSIDSGWTEAFF. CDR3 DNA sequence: TGTGCCAGTAGTATAGATTCTGGGTGGACTGAAGCTTTCTTT.

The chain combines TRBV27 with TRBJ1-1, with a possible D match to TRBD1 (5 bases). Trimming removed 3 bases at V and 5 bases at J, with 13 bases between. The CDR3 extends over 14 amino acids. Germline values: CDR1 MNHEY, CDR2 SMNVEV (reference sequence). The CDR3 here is CASSFWGGSTEAFF. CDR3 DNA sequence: TGTGCCAGCAGTTTTTGGGGCGGGAGTACTGAAGCTTTCTTT.

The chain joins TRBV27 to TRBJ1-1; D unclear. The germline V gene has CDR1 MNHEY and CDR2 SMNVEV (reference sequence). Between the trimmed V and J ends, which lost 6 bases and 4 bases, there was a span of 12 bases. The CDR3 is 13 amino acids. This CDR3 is CASSHRGPTEAFF. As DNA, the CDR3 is TGTGCCAGCAGCCACCGAGGTCCCACTGAAGCTTTCTTT.

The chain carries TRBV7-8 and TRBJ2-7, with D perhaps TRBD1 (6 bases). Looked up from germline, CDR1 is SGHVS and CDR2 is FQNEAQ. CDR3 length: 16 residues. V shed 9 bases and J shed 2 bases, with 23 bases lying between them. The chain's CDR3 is CASHRLPGQPTYEQYF. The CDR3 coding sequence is TGTGCCAGTCACCGCCTCCCGGGACAACCCACCTACGAGCAGTACTTC. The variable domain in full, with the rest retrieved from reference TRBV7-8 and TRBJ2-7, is GAGVSQSPRYKVAKRGQDVALRCDPISGHVSLFWYQQALGQGPEFLTYFQNEAQLDKSGLPSDRFFAERPEGSVSTLKIQRTQQEDSAVYLCASHRLPGQPTYEQYFGPGTRLTVT.

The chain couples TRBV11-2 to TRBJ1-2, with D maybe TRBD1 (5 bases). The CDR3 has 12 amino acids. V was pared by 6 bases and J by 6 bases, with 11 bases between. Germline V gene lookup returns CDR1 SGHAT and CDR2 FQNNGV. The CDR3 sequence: CASSPRGDGYTF. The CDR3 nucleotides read TGTGCCAGCAGTCCTCGAGGGGATGGCTACACCTTC.

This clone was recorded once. CDR3: CASSFDRGEETQYF. The CDR3 DNA reads TGTGCCAGCAGCTTTGACAGGGGCGAGGAGACCCAGTACTTC. The genes are TRBV7-9 and TRBJ2-5, with 8 bases matching TRBD1. CDR3 length equals 14 residues. After removal of 3 bases from V and 5 bases from J, the junction contained 5 bases not matched to a gene. Germline V gene lookup returns CDR1 SEHNR and CDR2 FQNEAQ (reference sequence).

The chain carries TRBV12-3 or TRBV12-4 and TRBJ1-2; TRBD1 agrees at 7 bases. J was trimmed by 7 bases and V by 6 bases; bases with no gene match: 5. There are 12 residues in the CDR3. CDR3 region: CASRPDRAGYTF. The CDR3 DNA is TGTGCCAGCAGACCCGACAGGGCTGGCTACACCTTC.

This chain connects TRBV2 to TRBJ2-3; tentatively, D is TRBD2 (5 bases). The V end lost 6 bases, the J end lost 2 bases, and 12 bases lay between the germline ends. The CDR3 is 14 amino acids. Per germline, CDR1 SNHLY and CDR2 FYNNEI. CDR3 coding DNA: TGTGCCAGCAGGATCGGTAGCGACACAGATACGCAGTATTTT. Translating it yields CASRIGSDTDTQYF.

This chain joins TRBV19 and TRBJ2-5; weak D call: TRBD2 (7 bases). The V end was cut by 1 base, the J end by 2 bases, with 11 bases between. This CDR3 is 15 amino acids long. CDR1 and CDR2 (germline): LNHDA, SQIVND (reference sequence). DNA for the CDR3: TGTGCCAGTAGTATAGCGGGGGGCCTTCAAGAGACCCAGTACTTC. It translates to CASSIAGGLQETQYF.

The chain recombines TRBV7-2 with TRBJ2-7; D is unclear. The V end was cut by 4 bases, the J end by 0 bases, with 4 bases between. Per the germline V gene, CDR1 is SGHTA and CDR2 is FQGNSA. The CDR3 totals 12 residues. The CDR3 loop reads CASSSTSYEQYF. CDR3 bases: TGTGCCAGCAGCTCCACCTCCTACGAGCAGTACTTC.

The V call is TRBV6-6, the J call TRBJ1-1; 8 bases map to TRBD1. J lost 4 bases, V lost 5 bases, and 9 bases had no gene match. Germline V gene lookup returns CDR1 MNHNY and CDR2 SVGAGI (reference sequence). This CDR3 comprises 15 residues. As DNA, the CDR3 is TGTGCCAGCAGTCAACCAGGACAGGGCGTCACTGAAGCTTTCTTT. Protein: CASSQPGQGVTEAFF.

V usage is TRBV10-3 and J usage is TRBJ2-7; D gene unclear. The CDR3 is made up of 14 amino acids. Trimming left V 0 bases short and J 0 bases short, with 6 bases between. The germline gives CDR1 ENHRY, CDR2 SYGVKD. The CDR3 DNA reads TGTGCCATCAGTGAGTCGTGGGGCTCCTACGAGCAGTACTTC. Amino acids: CAISESWGSYEQYF.

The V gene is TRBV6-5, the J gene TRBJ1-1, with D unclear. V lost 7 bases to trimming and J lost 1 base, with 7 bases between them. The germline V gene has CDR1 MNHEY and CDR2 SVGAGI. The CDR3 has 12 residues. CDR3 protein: CASMRGNTEAFF. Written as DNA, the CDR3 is TGTGCCAGCATGCGGGGGAACACTGAAGCTTTCTTT.

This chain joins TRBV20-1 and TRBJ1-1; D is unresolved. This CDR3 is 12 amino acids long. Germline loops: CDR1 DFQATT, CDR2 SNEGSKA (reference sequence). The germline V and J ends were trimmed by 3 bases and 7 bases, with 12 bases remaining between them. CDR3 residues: CSASRPGYEAFF. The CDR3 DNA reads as TGCAGTGCTAGTAGGCCAGGATATGAAGCTTTCTTT.